This T cell receptor beta chain was profiled in a study of cytomegalovirus exposure and HLA in healthy donors. Study information: Roughly 85 million unique TCRs from HLA-typed donors made up an early data release.

The PCR ran on 60 Vbeta and 13 Jbeta primers. Data came from immunoSEQ multiplex PCR; TCRdb stores just in-frame clones and leaves some out. The sample lists roughly 180,000 clones, approximately 81% occurring once. Germline lookup yields CDR1 MDHEN and CDR2 SYDVKM. The trim removed 5 bases at V and 3 bases at J, leaving 6 bases unmatched. CDR3 length equals 15 residues. In the case of this clone: Its target is unknown.

Study conclusions and caveats: With later analysis, a missense DCLRE1C variant became linked to TCR beta V- and J-gene trimming. With DRB1 most and HLA-C fewest, TCR association rates differed between HLA loci in a later analysis.

The gene calls are TRBV28 and TRBJ1-5; 8 nucleotides agree with TRBD1. This TCR was recovered from a man aged 25-45 years in good health and CMV-seronegative. The sample was PBMCs. This chain's CDR3 is CASSLDRGANQPQHF. Here the CDR3 DNA reads TGTGCCAGCAGTCTTGACAGGGGTGCCAATCAGCCCCAGCATTTT.